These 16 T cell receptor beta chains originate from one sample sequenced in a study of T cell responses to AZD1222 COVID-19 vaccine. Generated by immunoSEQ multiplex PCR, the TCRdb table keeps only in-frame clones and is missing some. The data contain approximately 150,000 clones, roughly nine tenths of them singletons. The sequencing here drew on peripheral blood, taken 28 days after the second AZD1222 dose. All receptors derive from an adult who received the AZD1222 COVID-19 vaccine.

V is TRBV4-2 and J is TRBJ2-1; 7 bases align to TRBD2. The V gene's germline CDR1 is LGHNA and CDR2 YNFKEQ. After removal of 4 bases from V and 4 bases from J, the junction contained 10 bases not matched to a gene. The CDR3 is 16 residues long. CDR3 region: CASSPDASGKYNEQFF. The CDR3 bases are TGTGCCAGCAGCCCCGATGCTAGCGGAAAATACAATGAGCAGTTCTTC.

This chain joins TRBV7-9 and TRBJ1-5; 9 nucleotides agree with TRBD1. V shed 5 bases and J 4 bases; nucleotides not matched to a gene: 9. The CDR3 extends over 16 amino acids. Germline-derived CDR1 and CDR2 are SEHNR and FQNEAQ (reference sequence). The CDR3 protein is CASSDGPGTGNQPQHF. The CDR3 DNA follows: TGTGCCAGCAGCGACGGCCCAGGGACAGGGAATCAGCCCCAGCATTTT.

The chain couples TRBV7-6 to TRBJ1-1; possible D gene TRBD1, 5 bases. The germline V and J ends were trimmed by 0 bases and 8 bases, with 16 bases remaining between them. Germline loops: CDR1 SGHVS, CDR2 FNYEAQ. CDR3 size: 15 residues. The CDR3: CASSLAPMSGGEAFF. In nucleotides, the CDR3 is TGTGCCAGCAGCTTAGCGCCCATGAGCGGGGGAGAAGCTTTCTTT.

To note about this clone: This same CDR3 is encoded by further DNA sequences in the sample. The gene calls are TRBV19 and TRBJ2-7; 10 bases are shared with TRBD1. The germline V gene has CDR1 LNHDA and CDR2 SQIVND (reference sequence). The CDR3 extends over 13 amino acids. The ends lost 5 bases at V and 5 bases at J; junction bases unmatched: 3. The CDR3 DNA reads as TGTGCCAGTAGTCTTGACAGGGGGCACGAGCAGTACTTC. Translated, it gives CASSLDRGHEQYF.

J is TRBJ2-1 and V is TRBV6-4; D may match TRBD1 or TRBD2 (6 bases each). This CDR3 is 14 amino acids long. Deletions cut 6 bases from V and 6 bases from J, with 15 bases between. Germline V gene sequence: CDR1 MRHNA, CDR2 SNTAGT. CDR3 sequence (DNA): TGTGCCAGCAGGCGGGAAGGGGGAAGCAATGAGCAGTTCTTC. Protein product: CASRREGGSNEQFF.

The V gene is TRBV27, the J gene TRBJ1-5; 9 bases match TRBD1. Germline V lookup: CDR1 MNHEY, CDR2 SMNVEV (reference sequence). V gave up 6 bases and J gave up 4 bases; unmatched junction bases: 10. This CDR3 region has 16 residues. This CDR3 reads CASRLTPGTGNQPQHF. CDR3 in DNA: TGTGCCAGCAGGCTTACCCCCGGGACAGGGAATCAGCCCCAGCATTTT.

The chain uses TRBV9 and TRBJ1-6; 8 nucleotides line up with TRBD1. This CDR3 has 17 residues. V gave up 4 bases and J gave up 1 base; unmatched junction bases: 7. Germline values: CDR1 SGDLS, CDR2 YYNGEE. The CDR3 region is CASSSGQGRSYNSPLHF. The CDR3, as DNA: TGTGCCAGCAGCTCTGGACAGGGAAGGTCCTATAATTCACCCCTCCACTTT.

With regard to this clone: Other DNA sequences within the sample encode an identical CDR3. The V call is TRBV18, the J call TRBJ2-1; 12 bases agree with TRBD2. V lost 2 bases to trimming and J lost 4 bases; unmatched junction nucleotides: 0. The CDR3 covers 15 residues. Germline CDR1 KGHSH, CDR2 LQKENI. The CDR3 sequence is CASSPGTSGYNEQFF. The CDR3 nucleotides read TGTGCCAGCTCACCAGGGACTAGCGGGTACAATGAGCAGTTCTTC.

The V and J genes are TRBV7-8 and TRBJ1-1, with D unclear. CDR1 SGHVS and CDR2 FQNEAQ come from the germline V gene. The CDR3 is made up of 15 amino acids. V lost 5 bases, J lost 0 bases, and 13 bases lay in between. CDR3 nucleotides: TGTGCCAGCAGCCCTGTCGGTCCTATGAACACTGAAGCTTTCTTT. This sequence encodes CASSPVGPMNTEAFF.

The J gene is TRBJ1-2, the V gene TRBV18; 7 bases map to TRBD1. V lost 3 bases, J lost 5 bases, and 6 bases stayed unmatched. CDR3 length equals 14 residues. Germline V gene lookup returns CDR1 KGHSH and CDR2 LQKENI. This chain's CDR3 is CASSPGQDLYGYTF. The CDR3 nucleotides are TGTGCCAGCTCACCTGGACAGGACCTTTATGGCTACACCTTC.

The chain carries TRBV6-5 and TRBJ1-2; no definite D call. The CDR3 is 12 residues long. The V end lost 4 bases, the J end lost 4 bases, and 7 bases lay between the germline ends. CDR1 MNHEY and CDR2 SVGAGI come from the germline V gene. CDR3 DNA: TGTGCCAGCAGTTCCGGAGTCTATGGCTACACCTTC. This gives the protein CASSSGVYGYTF.

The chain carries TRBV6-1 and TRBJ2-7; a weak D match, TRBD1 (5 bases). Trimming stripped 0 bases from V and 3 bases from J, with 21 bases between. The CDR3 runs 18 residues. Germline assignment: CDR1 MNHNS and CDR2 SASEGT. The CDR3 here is CASSEALGANRLFYEQYF. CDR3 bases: TGTGCCAGCAGTGAAGCTCTAGGGGCCAACAGGTTGTTCTACGAGCAGTACTTC.

CDR3 nucleotides: TGTGCCAGCAGTCACGCCATCGATACAGGGGGAGCTGAAGCTTTCTTT. Translation gives CASSHAIDTGGAEAFF. This rearrangement joins TRBV6-2 or TRBV6-3 to TRBJ1-1; 8 nucleotides line up with TRBD1. CDR3 length equals 16 residues. Germline CDR1 reads MNHEY; CDR2 reads SVGEGT. V lost 5 bases, J lost 6 bases, and 14 bases stayed unmatched.

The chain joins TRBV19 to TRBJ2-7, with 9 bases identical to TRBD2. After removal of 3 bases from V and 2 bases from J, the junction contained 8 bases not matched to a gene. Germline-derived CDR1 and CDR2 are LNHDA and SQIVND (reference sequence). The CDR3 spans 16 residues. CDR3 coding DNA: TGTGCCAGTAGTATGGCGTGGCGGGAGGGCCCCTACGAGCAGTACTTC. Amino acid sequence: CASSMAWREGPYEQYF.

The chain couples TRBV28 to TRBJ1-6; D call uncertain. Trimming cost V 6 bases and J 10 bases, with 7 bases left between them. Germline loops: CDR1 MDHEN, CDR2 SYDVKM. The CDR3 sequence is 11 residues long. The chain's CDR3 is CASRSESPLHF. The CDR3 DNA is TGTGCCAGCAGGTCAGAATCACCCCTCCACTTT.

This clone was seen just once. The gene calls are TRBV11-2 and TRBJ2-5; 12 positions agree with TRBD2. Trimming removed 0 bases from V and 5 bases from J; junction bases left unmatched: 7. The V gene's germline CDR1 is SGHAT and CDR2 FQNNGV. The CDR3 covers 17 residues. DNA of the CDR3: TGTGCCAGCAGCTTAGACCTAGCGGGGGGGCCGCGGGAGACCCAGTACTTC. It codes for CASSLDLAGGPRETQYF.